What follows describes a single T cell receptor (beta chain). Measured with immunoSEQ multiplex PCR; TCRdb has only the in-frame clones, and not every one. The sample yields about 330,000 clones, about 88% seen once. Trimming took off 4 bases at V and 1 base at J, with 13 bases between the two ends. CDR1 and CDR2 (germline): SGHKS, YYEKEE (reference sequence). The CDR3 is made up of 15 amino acids. The data were taken from a study of blood T cell repertoires in COVID-19. Sequenced input: PBMCs or T cells enriched from blood (not recorded which). J is TRBJ2-3 and V is TRBV5-5; the D gene is possibly TRBD1 (5 bases). The receptor was derived from a woman in her thirties who had recovered from COVID-19. The CDR3 nucleotides are TGTGCCAGCAGCGAAGTCAAGGGGCGCACAGATACGCAGTATTTT. This codes for CASSEVKGRTDTQYF.